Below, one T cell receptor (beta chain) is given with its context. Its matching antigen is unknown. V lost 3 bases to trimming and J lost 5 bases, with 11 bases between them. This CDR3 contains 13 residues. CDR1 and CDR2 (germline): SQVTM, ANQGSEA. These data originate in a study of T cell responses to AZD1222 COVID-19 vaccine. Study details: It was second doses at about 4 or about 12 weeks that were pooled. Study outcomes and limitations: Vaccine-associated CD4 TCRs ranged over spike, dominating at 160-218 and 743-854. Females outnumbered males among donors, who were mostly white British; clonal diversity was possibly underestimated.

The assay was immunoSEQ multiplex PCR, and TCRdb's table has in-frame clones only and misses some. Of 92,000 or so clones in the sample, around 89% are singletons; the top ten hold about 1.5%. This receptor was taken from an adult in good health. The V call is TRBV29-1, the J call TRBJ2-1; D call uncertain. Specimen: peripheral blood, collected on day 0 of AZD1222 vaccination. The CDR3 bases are TGCAGCGTTGAGGGCCCCGCGGACAATGAGCAGTTCTTC. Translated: CSVEGPADNEQFF.